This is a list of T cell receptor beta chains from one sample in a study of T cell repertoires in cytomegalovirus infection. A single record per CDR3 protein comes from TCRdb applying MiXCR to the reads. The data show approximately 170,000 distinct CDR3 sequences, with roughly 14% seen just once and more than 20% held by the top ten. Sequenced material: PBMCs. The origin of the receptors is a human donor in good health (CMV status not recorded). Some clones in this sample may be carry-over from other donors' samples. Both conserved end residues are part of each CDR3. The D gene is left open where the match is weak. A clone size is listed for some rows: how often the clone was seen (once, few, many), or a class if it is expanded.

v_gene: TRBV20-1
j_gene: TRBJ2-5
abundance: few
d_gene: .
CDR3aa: CSASEGVFQETQYF
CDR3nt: TGCAGTGCCTCGGAAGGAGTCTTCCAAGAGACCCAGTACTTC

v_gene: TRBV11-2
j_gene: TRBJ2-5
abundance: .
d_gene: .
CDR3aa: CASSRIPKETQYF
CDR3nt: TGTGCCAGCAGCCGGATACCAAAGGAGACCCAGTACTTC

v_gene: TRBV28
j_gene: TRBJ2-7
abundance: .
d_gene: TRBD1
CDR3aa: CASRRVGQSYEQYF
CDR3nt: TGTGCCAGCAGACGGGTGGGACAGTCCTACGAGCAGTACTTC

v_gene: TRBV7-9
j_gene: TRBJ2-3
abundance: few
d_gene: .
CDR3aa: CASSLASLGWTQYF
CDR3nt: TGTGCCAGCAGCTTAGCTTCTCTGGGTTGGACGCAGTATTTT

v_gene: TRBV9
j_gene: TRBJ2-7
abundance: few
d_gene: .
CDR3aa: CASSVRGGDSYEQYF
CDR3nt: TGTGCCAGCAGCGTAAGAGGGGGGGACTCCTACGAGCAGTACTTC

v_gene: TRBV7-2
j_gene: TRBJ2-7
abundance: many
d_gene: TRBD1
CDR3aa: CASSLGGQGFYEQYF
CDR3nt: TGTGCCAGCAGCTTAGGGGGACAGGGATTCTACGAGCAGTACTTC

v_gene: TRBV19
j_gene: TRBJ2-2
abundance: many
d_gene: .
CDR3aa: CASSGKVNTGELFF
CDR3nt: TGTGCCAGTTCCGGGAAAGTTAACACCGGGGAGCTGTTTTTT

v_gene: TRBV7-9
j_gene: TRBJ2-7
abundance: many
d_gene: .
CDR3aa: CASSPDTTYEQYF
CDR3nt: TGTGCCAGCAGCCCGGACACCACCTACGAGCAGTACTTC

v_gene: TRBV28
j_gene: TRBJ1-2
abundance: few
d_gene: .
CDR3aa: CASSFRGRNYGYTF
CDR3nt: TGTGCCAGCAGTTTTCGAGGGCGTAACTATGGCTACACCTTC

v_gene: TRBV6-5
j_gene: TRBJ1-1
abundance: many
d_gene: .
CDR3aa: CASGAGGRMNTEAFF
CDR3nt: TGTGCCAGCGGGGCGGGGGGGAGGATGAACACTGAAGCTTTCTTT

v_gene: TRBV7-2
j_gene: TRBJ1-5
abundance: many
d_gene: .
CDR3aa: CASSPLLAGPQHF
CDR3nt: TGTGCCAGCAGCCCCTTATTGGCGGGCCCCCAGCATTTT

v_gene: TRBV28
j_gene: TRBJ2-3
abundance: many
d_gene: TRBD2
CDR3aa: CASRQTSGRADTQYF
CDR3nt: TGTGCCAGCAGGCAGACTAGCGGGAGAGCAGATACGCAGTATTTT

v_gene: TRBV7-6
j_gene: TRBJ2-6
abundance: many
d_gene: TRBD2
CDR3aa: CASSFSDSGSLGANVLTF
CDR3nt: TGTGCCAGCAGCTTTTCGGATAGCGGGAGTCTGGGGGCCAACGTCCTGACTTTC

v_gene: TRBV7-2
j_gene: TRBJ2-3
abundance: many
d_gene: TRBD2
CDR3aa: CASSLFTLSGGPGDTQYF
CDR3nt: TGTGCCAGCAGCTTATTTACCCTTTCGGGAGGGCCGGGAGATACGCAGTATTTT

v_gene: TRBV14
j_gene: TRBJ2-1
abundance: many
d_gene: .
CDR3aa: CASSQDFGGLVGSWNEQFF
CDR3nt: TGTGCCAGCAGCCAAGATTTCGGAGGTCTGGTGGGGTCTTGGAATGAGCAGTTCTTC

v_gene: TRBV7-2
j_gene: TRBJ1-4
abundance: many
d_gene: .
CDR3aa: CASSSDLQGYNEKLFF
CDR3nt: TGTGCCAGCAGCTCCGATTTACAGGGTTATAATGAAAAACTGTTTTTT

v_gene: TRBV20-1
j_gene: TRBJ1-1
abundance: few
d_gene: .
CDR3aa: CSAPGRGYTEAFF
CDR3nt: TGCAGTGCTCCCGGGAGGGGGTACACTGAAGCTTTCTTT

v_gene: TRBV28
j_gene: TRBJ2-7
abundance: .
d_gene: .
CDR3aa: CASRLENRVGHEQYF
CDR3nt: TGTGCCAGCAGGCTTGAAAACAGAGTCGGCCACGAGCAGTACTTC

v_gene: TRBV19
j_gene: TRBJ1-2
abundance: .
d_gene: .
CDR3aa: CASRTFVSYTF
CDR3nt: TGTGCCAGTAGGACATTTGTGAGCTACACCTTC

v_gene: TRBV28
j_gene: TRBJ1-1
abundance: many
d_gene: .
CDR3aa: CASSPGQYDNTEAFF
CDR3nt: TGTGCCAGCAGCCCTGGCCAGTATGACAACACTGAAGCTTTCTTT

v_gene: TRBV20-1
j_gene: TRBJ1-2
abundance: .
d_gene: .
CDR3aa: CSASAYSGGYTF
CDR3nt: TGCAGTGCGAGCGCGTACTCGGGCGGCTACACCTTC

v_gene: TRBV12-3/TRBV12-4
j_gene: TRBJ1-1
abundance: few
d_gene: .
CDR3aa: CASSPGYDTSNTEAFF
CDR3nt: TGTGCCAGCAGTCCGGGATACGACACGTCGAACACTGAAGCTTTCTTT

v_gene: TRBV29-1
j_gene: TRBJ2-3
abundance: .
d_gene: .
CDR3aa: CSVEDRFSRAVADTQYF
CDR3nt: TGCAGCGTTGAAGATCGATTCAGTAGGGCGGTTGCAGATACGCAGTATTTT

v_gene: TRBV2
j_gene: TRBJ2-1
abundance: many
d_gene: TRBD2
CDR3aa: CASSEVERGGQFF
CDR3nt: TGTGCCAGCAGTGAAGTGGAGCGGGGGGGTCAGTTCTTC

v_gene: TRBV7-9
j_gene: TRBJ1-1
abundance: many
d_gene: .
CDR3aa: CASSLEGWGDSEAFF
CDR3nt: TGTGCCAGCAGCTTAGAAGGGTGGGGGGATTCTGAAGCTTTCTTT

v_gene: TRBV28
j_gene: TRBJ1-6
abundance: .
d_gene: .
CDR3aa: CASSFQVGPLHF
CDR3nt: TGTGCCAGCAGTTTCCAGGTGGGGCCCCTCCACTTT

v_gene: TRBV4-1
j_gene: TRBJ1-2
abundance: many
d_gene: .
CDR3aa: CASSQVQGPAYGYTF
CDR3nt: TGCGCCAGCAGCCAAGTTCAGGGTCCAGCGTATGGCTACACCTTC

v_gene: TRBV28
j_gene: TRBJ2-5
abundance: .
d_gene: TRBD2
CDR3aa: CASSQERREKETQYF
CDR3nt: TGTGCCAGCAGCCAGGAGAGGCGGGAGAAAGAGACCCAGTACTTC

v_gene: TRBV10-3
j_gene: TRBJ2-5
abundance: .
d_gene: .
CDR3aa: CAIRRTEYQETQYF
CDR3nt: TGTGCCATCAGAAGGACGGAGTACCAAGAGACCCAGTACTTC

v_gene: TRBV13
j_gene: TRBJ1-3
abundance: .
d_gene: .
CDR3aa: CASSSDNSGNTIYF
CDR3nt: TGTGCCAGCAGTTCCGACAACTCTGGAAACACCATATATTTT

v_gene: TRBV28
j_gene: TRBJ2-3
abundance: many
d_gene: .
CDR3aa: CASRDSRTDTQYF
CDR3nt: TGTGCCAGCAGGGACAGCCGCACGGATACGCAGTATTTT

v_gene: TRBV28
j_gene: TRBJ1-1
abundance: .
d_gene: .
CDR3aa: CASTLMTNTEAFF
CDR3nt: TGTGCCAGCACTTTAATGACAAACACTGAAGCTTTCTTT

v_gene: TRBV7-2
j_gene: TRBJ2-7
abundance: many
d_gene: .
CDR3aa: CASSLRAPREQYF
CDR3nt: TGTGCCAGCAGCTTACGGGCCCCCCGGGAGCAGTACTTC

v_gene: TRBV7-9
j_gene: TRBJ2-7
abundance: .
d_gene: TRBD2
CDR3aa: CASSPGTSGRIGFYEQYF
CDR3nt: TGTGCCAGCAGCCCAGGGACTAGCGGGAGAATTGGATTCTACGAGCAGTACTTC

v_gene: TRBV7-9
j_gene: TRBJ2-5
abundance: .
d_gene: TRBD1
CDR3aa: CASSRDRAGTETQYF
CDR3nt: TGTGCCAGCAGCAGAGACAGGGCAGGGACGGAGACCCAGTACTTC

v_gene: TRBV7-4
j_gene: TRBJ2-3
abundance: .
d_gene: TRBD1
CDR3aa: CASSVVPGQAMIDTEYF
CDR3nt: TGTGCCAGCAGCGTCGTTCCTGGACAGGCGATGATAGATACGGAGTATTTT

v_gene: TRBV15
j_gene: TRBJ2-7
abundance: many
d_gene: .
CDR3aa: CATSRDRARTFSYEQYF
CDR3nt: TGTGCCACCAGCAGAGATCGGGCCAGAACATTTTCCTACGAGCAGTACTTC

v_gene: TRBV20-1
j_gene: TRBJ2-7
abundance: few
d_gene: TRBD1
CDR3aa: CSARLQGPYEQYF
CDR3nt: TGCAGTGCTAGACTACAGGGGCCCTACGAGCAGTACTTC

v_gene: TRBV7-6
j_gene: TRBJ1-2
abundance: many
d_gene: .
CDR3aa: CASSEGTSYGYTF
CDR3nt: TGTGCCAGCAGCGAAGGGACTTCCTATGGCTACACCTTC

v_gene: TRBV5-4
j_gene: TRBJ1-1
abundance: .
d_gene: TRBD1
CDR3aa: CASSIGTVEAFF
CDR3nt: TGTGCCAGCAGCATCGGGACAGTTGAAGCTTTCTTT

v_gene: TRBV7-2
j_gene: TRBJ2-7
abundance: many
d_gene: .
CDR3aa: CASSSQVAGTGSYEQYF
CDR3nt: TGTGCCAGCAGCTCCCAGGTAGCGGGGACAGGGAGCTACGAGCAGTACTTC

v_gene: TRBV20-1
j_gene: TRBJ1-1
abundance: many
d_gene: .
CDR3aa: CSAGRAGLNTEAFF
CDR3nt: TGCAGTGCCGGGAGGGCAGGGCTGAACACTGAAGCTTTCTTT

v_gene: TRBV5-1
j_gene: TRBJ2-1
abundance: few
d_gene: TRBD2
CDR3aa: CASSLGLAEQFF
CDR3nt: TGCGCCAGCAGCTTGGGACTAGCGGAGCAGTTCTTC

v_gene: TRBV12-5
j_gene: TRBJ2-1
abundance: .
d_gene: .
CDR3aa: CASGLREQYNEQFF
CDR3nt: TGTGCTAGTGGTTTGCGGGAGCAGTACAATGAGCAGTTCTTC

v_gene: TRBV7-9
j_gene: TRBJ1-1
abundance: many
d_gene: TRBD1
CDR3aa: CASSLVGTGPEAFF
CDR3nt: TGTGCCAGCAGCTTAGTGGGGACAGGGCCTGAAGCTTTCTTT

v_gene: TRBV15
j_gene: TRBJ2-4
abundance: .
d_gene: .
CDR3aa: CATSTLKMGGGHIQYF
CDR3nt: TGTGCCACCAGTACCTTAAAAATGGGGGGTGGTCACATTCAGTACTTC

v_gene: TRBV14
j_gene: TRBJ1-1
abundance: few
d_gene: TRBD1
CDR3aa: CASSQDRGSEAFF
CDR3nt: TGTGCCAGCAGCCAGGACAGGGGGAGTGAAGCTTTCTTT

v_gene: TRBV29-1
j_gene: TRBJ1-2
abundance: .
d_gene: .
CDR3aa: CSVESWDYGYTF
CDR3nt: TGCAGCGTTGAATCCTGGGACTATGGCTACACCTTC

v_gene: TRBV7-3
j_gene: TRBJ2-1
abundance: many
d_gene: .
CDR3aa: CASSPEGSSYNEQFF
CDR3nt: TGTGCCAGCAGCCCAGAGGGAAGCTCCTACAATGAGCAGTTCTTC